The present entry profiles one T cell receptor beta chain with its context. This sample stems from a study of blood T cell repertoires in COVID-19. At the level of the study: Acute-phase and convalescent COVID-19 samples originated in the United States, Italy and Spain. The analysed material was cDNA or gDNA that came from T cells, B-cell-depleted T cells, or PBMCs.

Profiled with immunoSEQ multiplex PCR; TCRdb holds only in-frame clones, not every one. The sample includes 70,000 to 100,000 clones, around 90% seen only once; the top ten take around 4.7%. The V and J ends lost 5 bases and 6 bases, in that order; junction bases with no gene match: 7. The CDR3 contains 16 residues. The germline CDR1 and CDR2 sequences are SGHVS and FNYEAQ. Material for sequencing was peripheral blood. The chain carries TRBV7-6 and TRBJ2-1; 13 nucleotides line up with TRBD2. The source of this sequence is a woman of 80 years or more with active or convalescent COVID-19. The CDR3 nucleotides read TGTGCCAGCAGCATTGGGACTAGCGGGATGAGCAATGAGCAGTTCTTC. Translating it yields CASSIGTSGMSNEQFF.